What follows is one T cell receptor (beta chain) and its context. This sample is drawn from a study of Ad26.COV2.S vaccination and SARS-CoV-2 variants. The treatment: around 19 received Ad26.COV2.S at low or high dose, single or two shots; 5 received placebo; per-sample allocation not given. The study sampled participants on day 63 after the first vaccine or placebo injection. CDR1 is LNHNV, CDR2 YYDKDF, per germline (reference sequence). This CDR3 comprises 14 residues. Deletions cut 0 bases from V and 3 bases from J, with 8 bases between. Libraries were prepared by immunoSEQ multiplex PCR; TCRdb keeps only in-frame clonotypes and omits some of them. The data contain 380,000 or so clones, approximately 90% of them singletons.

The source of this sequence is a person aged 18 to 59 who received the Ad26.COV2.S COVID-19 vaccine or a placebo. This specimen was peripheral blood, taken in a trial of Ad26.COV2.S vaccine versus placebo. V usage is TRBV15 and J usage is TRBJ1-1; D is possibly TRBD1 (5 bases). The CDR3 is CATSRETEYTEAFF. The CDR3 region has the DNA TGTGCCACCAGCAGAGAGACAGAATACACTGAAGCTTTCTTT.